The 30 T cell receptor beta chains below come from one sample, sequenced in a study of glioma-infiltrating T cells after dendritic cell vaccination. Here immunoSEQ multiplex PCR was the method, and the copy in TCRdb shows in-frame clones only, minus some. The sample holds approximately 100,000 clones, 79% seen once. The material was blood, obtained before dendritic cell vaccination. These receptors originate from a human donor with glioblastoma.

This clone turned up a few times. The chain is built from TRBV7-8 and TRBJ2-7; tentative D call: TRBD1 (5 bases). CDR3 size: 15 residues. Germline CDR1 reads SGHVS; CDR2 reads FQNEAQ. The V end lost 2 bases, the J end lost 1 base, and 12 bases lay between the germline ends. The CDR3 protein is CASSLPAGLSYEQYF. CDR3 sequence (DNA): TGTGCCAGCAGCTTACCGGCAGGGCTGTCCTACGAGCAGTACTTC.

CDR3 nucleotides: TGTGCCAGTAGTCCGGCGGCTGCGGGAGGCCTTACCGGGGAGCTGTTTTTT. Protein product: CASSPAAAGGLTGELFF. This chain uses TRBV19 with TRBJ2-2; 8 nucleotides align to TRBD2. V was clipped by 5 bases and J by 5 bases; unmatched bases: 13. The CDR3 sequence is 17 residues long. Germline V lookup: CDR1 LNHDA, CDR2 SQIVND (reference sequence). Full variable domain (outside the CDR3, taken from reference TRBV19 and TRBJ2-2): DGGITQSPKYLFRKEGQNVTLSCEQNLNHDAMYWYRQDPGQGLRLIYYSQIVNDFQKGDIAEGYSVSREKKESFPLTVTSAQKNPTAFYLCASSPAAAGGLTGELFFGEGSRLTVL.

V gene TRBV19 combines with J gene TRBJ1-2; D possibly corresponds to TRBD1 (6 bases). Per germline, CDR1 LNHDA and CDR2 SQIVND (reference sequence). This CDR3 has 13 residues. Trimming stripped 5 bases from V and 2 bases from J, with 9 bases between. CDR3 residues: CASSDQGNYGYTF. In nucleotides, the CDR3 is TGTGCCAGTAGTGATCAGGGGAACTATGGCTACACCTTC.

This chain uses TRBV15 with TRBJ2-3; D might be TRBD2 (6 bases). This CDR3 region has 14 residues. The germline V and J ends were trimmed by 8 bases and 2 bases, with 14 bases remaining between them. Germline CDR1 reads LNHNV; CDR2 reads YYDKDF (reference sequence). Written as DNA, the CDR3 is TGTGCCACCTCTGGGACTCTCCTCACAGATACGCAGTATTTT. Protein: CATSGTLLTDTQYF.

The chain has TRBV6-5 and TRBJ2-1, with D tentatively TRBD2 (6 bases). V lost 4 bases and J lost 9, with 10 bases in between. CDR1 and CDR2 from the germline V gene are MNHEY and SVGAGI. The CDR3 covers 12 residues. The CDR3 region is CASSLVGGEQFF. CDR3 sequence (DNA): TGTGCCAGCAGTTTGGTCGGGGGTGAGCAGTTCTTC.

The chain joins TRBV1 to TRBJ2-1; the table's D call, TRBD2, has no DNA check behind it. TRBV1 is noted as a pseudogene. The CDR3 covers 15 residues. This CDR3 is CSWGSGGSSYNEQFF. The CDR3 DNA reads TGCTCCTGGGGGAGCGGGGGGTCTTCCTACAATGAGCAGTTCTTC.

This clone came up a few times. The rearrangement uses TRBV28 and TRBJ2-1; the D gene is possibly TRBD1 (6 bases). The CDR3 spans 16 residues. V was clipped by 2 bases and J by 9 bases, with 20 bases between them. The germline gives CDR1 MDHEN, CDR2 SYDVKM. CDR3 region: CASSLPTFSGEGEQFF. CDR3 DNA sequence: TGTGCCAGCAGTTTACCCACCTTTTCAGGGGAAGGTGAGCAGTTCTTC.

The chain joins TRBV2 to TRBJ1-5; D is perhaps TRBD1 (5 bases). CDR3 length: 15 amino acids. Germline CDR1 reads SNHLY; CDR2 reads FYNNEI. V lost 7 bases and J 5 bases, leaving 18 bases between the germline ends. The CDR3 DNA reads TGTGCCAGCACCGAAGGTTTCAGGGCCGATCAGCCCCAGCATTTT. This encodes CASTEGFRADQPQHF.

CDR3 sequence: CASSSRIRFTDTQYF. The DNA for the CDR3 is TGTGCCAGCAGTTCGAGGATCCGATTCACAGATACGCAGTATTTT. This chain links TRBV27 with TRBJ2-3, with no clear D. Germline V gene sequence: CDR1 MNHEY, CDR2 SMNVEV (reference sequence). V was trimmed by 4 bases and J by 2 bases, leaving 13 bases between them. This CDR3 has 15 residues.

Concerning this clone: At one end, the junction sequence differs from germline, possibly due to a read error. The CDR3, as DNA: TGTGCCAGCAGTTATCGTCGACAGGGGATCCAGGACTTC. As protein: CASSYRRQGIQDF. The V gene is TRBV6-5, the J gene TRBJ2-5; TRBD1 aligns across 8 bases. The CDR3 sequence is 13 residues long. Germline CDR1 and CDR2: MNHEY and SVGAGI.

This chain connects TRBV4-1 to TRBJ2-3; 7 bases align to TRBD2. Losses at the gene ends were 0 bases for V and 4 bases for J; bases not matched to a gene: 10. This CDR3 region has 17 residues. Germline V gene sequence: CDR1 MGHRA, CDR2 YSYEKL. CDR3 in DNA: TGCGCCAGCAGCCAAGATCGAGGCGGGAGCGGGGCAGATACGCAGTATTTT. Its translation is CASSQDRGGSGADTQYF.

This clone has just a few counts. The rearrangement uses TRBV5-5 and TRBJ1-4; 9 positions match TRBD1. Germline V gives CDR1 SGHKS, CDR2 YYEKEE (reference sequence). Trimming removed 2 bases from V and 8 bases from J; junction bases left unmatched: 7. The CDR3 consists of 15 residues. In nucleotides, the CDR3 is TGTGCCAGCAGCTTTTTGGGACAGGGTAGCGAAAAACTGTTTTTT. This translates into CASSFLGQGSEKLFF.

The V call is TRBV19, the J call TRBJ1-2; no definite D call. V was shortened by 1 base and J by 8 bases, with 11 bases between the two germline ends. Germline CDR1 LNHDA, CDR2 SQIVND (reference sequence). The CDR3 has 13 residues. CDR3 in DNA: TGTGCCAGTAGTATAGTAGGGAGAGACGGCTACACCTTC. Its translation is CASSIVGRDGYTF.

The V call is TRBV7-9, the J call TRBJ1-2; D perhaps matches TRBD1 (5 bases). The CDR3 is made up of 14 amino acids. Germline V gene data show CDR1 as SEHNR and CDR2 as FQNEAQ (reference sequence). Trimming removed 7 bases from V and 2 bases from J, with 14 bases in between. This CDR3 is CASTPTVSNYGYTF. The DNA for the CDR3 is TGTGCCAGCACCCCGACAGTGTCCAACTATGGCTACACCTTC.

V and J are TRBV10-3 and TRBJ2-3, with 11 bases fitting TRBD2. Germline CDR1 ENHRY, CDR2 SYGVKD. CDR3 length: 15 residues. After removal of 5 bases from V and 4 bases from J, the junction contained 5 bases not matched to a gene. In DNA, the CDR3 is TGTGCCATCAGTAAGGGGACTAGCGGACCAGATACGCAGTATTTT. Protein sequence: CAISKGTSGPDTQYF.

This clone was counted once. The genes are TRBV10-3 and TRBJ1-5; possible D gene TRBD1, 5 bases. This CDR3 comprises 14 residues. Germline V gene data show CDR1 as ENHRY and CDR2 as SYGVKD. The V end was cut by 6 bases, the J end by 2 bases, with 11 bases between. The CDR3 DNA follows: TGTGCCATCAGGGCAGGGTTGGGCAATCAGCCCCAGCATTTT. This codes for CAIRAGLGNQPQHF.

This clone was observed a few times. The chain recombines TRBV19 with TRBJ1-1, with 7 bases matching TRBD1. CDR1 is LNHDA, CDR2 SQIVND, per germline (reference sequence). The CDR3 extends over 17 amino acids. Losses at the gene ends were 3 bases for V and 0 bases for J; bases not matched to a gene: 10. CDR3 nucleotides: TGTGCCAGTAGTATTTTGACAGGGCCAAAAATGAACACTGAAGCTTTCTTT. Translated, it gives CASSILTGPKMNTEAFF.

V usage is TRBV6-4 and J usage is TRBJ2-1; TRBD2 might be the D (5 bases). The CDR3 totals 15 residues. The V gene's germline CDR1 is MRHNA and CDR2 SNTAGT. The V end lost 6 bases, the J end lost 1 base, and 13 bases lay between the germline ends. DNA for the CDR3: TGTGCCAGCAGCCCCCGGGCGGGTTCCTACAATGAGCAGTTCTTC. It encodes CASSPRAGSYNEQFF.

The V call is TRBV5-1, the J call TRBJ2-5; TRBD2 aligns across 13 bases. Germline V gene data show CDR1 as SGHRS and CDR2 as YFSETQ. The CDR3 runs to 17 residues. The V gene end was trimmed by 2 bases and the J gene end by 2 bases; junction bases not matched to a gene: 6. CDR3: CASSLLGTSGTQETQYF. CDR3 bases: TGCGCCAGCAGCTTACTCGGGACTAGCGGGACTCAAGAGACCCAGTACTTC.

The chain carries TRBV11-1 and TRBJ2-1; 7 positions agree with TRBD1. This CDR3 is built from 18 residues. The V gene end was trimmed by 1 base and the J gene end by 4 bases; junction bases not matched to a gene: 13. The V gene's germline CDR1 is SGHAT and CDR2 FQDESV (reference sequence). The CDR3 DNA reads TGTGCCAGCAGCTTAGTGCGGTGGGGGAGACAGGGATACAATGAGCAGTTCTTC. Translating it yields CASSLVRWGRQGYNEQFF. The whole variable domain, remainder taken from reference TRBV11-1 and TRBJ2-1, is EAEVAQSPRYKITEKSQAVAFWCDPISGHATLYWYRQILGQGPELLVQFQDESVVDDSQLPKDRFSAERLKGVDSTLKIQPAELGDSAMYLCASSLVRWGRQGYNEQFFGPGTRLTVL.

This rearrangement joins TRBV2 to TRBJ2-2; 10 bases map to TRBD2. This CDR3 region has 13 residues. Germline CDR1 and CDR2: SNHLY and FYNNEI. V gave up 8 bases and J gave up 6 bases; unmatched junction bases: 3. CDR3 protein: CASSLAGAGELFF. The CDR3 region has the DNA TGTGCCAGCTCCCTAGCGGGAGCCGGGGAGCTGTTTTTT.

The chain employs TRBV7-2 and TRBJ1-6, with TRBD1 as a possible D gene (6 bases). The ends were cut back, 5 bases at V and 8 bases at J, with 16 bases in the middle. Germline values: CDR1 SGHTA, CDR2 FQGNSA. The CDR3 totals 15 residues. CDR3 residues: CASSHRQGFYSPLHF. The DNA of the CDR3 is TGTGCCAGCAGCCATCGTCAGGGGTTCTATTCACCCCTCCACTTT. The variable domain in full, with the rest retrieved from reference TRBV7-2 and TRBJ1-6, is GAGVSQSPSNKVTEKGKDVELRCDPISGHTALYWYRQSLGQGLEFLIYFQGNSAPDKSGLPSDRFSAERTGGSVSTLTIQRTQQEDSAVYLCASSHRQGFYSPLHFGNGTRLTVT.

The chain employs TRBV6-5 and TRBJ2-7; 7 positions agree with TRBD1. V lost 0 bases and J lost 7; bases outside the gene matches: 9. Germline V gene sequence: CDR1 MNHEY, CDR2 SVGAGI. The CDR3 runs 15 residues. The chain's CDR3 is CASSYSQGVSREQYF. The DNA of the CDR3 is TGTGCCAGCAGTTACTCTCAGGGGGTATCGAGGGAGCAGTACTTC.

This clone has a single count. The CDR3 nucleotides are TGCGCCAGCAGCTTGGTTGCTAGCCGCGCCGGGGAGCTGTTTTTT. Its protein product is CASSLVASRAGELFF. The rearrangement joins TRBV5-1 to TRBJ2-2; D perhaps matches TRBD2 (5 bases). Germline CDR1 is SGHRS and CDR2 is YFSETQ. This CDR3 is built from 15 residues. Trimming left V 0 bases short and J 6 bases short, with 12 bases between.

On this clone: Likely a read error: the CDR3 ends without its conserved phenylalanine or tryptophan. The chain is built from TRBV7-6 and TRBJ1-2; D not resolved. The V end lost 5 bases, the J end lost 3 bases, and 16 bases lay between the germline ends. The germline gives CDR1 SGHVS, CDR2 FNYEAQ. CDR3 length: 15 amino acids. This CDR3 reads CASSPTRGLDYGYTL. The CDR3 DNA reads as TGTGCCAGCAGCCCTACCCGAGGGCTGGACTATGGCTACACCCTC.

CDR3 protein: CASSETGQDYGYTF. The DNA of the CDR3 is TGCGCCAGCAGCGAAACGGGACAGGACTATGGCTACACCTTC. The chain joins TRBV4-1 to TRBJ1-2; 8 nucleotides match TRBD1. The germline V gene encodes CDR1 MGHRA and CDR2 YSYEKL. V shed 5 bases, J shed 3 bases, and the junction held 5 bases outside the gene matches. There are 14 residues in the CDR3.

The V call is TRBV29-1, the J call TRBJ2-6; 9 bases agree with TRBD2. This CDR3 is built from 15 residues. Germline V gives CDR1 SQVTM, CDR2 ANQGSEA. V dropped 4 bases and J dropped 0; count of bases not matched to a gene: 1. CDR3 sequence reads: CSVVSGSSGANVLTF. DNA of the CDR3: TGCAGCGTTGTTAGCGGGAGCTCTGGGGCCAACGTCCTGACTTTC.

As regards this clone: Other DNA sequences in this specimen translate into the identical CDR3. J is TRBJ2-3 and V is TRBV11-2; D not certain. The CDR3 totals 15 residues. V was trimmed by 0 bases and J by 1 base, leaving 8 bases between them. Germline-derived CDR1 and CDR2 are SGHAT and FQNNGV. The CDR3 sequence: CASSLDRGRTDTQYF. DNA for the CDR3: TGTGCCAGCAGCTTAGATCGCGGTCGCACAGATACGCAGTATTTT.

The rearrangement links TRBV7-3 to TRBJ2-1, with 8 nucleotides matching TRBD2. The J segment lost 6 bases and the V segment lost 1 base, leaving 5 bases of the junction unmatched. CDR1 is SGHTA, CDR2 FQGTGA, per germline. The CDR3 runs 15 residues. The CDR3 spells CASSLIAGTSNEQFF. CDR3 DNA: TGTGCCAGCAGCTTAATAGCGGGAACTTCCAATGAGCAGTTCTTC.

The chain has TRBV5-1 and TRBJ2-2, with 7 bases fitting TRBD1. The germline gives CDR1 SGHRS, CDR2 YFSETQ. V gave up 1 base and J gave up 6 bases; unmatched junction bases: 9. This CDR3 contains 16 residues. The DNA of the CDR3 is TGCGCCAGCAGCTTGCCGGCCCAGGGGGACCCCGGGGAGCTGTTTTTT. Its translation: CASSLPAQGDPGELFF.